These 23 T cell receptor beta chains originate from one sample sequenced in a study of blood T cell repertoires in COVID-19. Profiled with immunoSEQ multiplex PCR; TCRdb holds only in-frame clones, not every one. Of roughly 200,000 clones listed, roughly 87% are singletons. Source material: PBMCs or T cells enriched from blood (not recorded which). These receptors were obtained from a woman between 40 and 55 years old with acute COVID-19.

The V gene is TRBV5-1, the J gene TRBJ2-2; D may be TRBD2 (5 bases). This CDR3 comprises 13 residues. Trimming removed 7 bases from V and 1 base from J, with 8 bases in between. Germline CDR1 SGHRS, CDR2 YFSETQ. The DNA of the CDR3 is TGCGCCAGCCGGGCGGGGAACACCGGGGAGCTGTTTTTT. Translating it yields CASRAGNTGELFF.

The chain joins TRBV4-1 to TRBJ2-3; TRBD2 matches at 7 bases. V shed 1 base, J shed 6 bases, and the junction held 7 bases outside the gene matches. Germline V gene sequence: CDR1 MGHRA, CDR2 YSYEKL. CDR3 length: 15 residues. The CDR3 loop is CASSQAGLVGDTQYF. The CDR3 bases are TGCGCCAGCAGCCAAGCCGGACTAGTGGGGGATACGCAGTATTTT.

V usage is TRBV9 and J usage is TRBJ1-2, with 8 bases fitting TRBD1. Germline CDR1 reads SGDLS; CDR2 reads YYNGEE. J was trimmed by 4 bases and V by 0 bases; bases with no gene match: 2. The CDR3 loop spans 14 amino acids. CDR3: CASSVAGTGYGYTF. The CDR3 region has the DNA TGTGCCAGCAGCGTAGCCGGGACAGGCTATGGCTACACCTTC.

The V gene is TRBV7-2, the J gene TRBJ2-1, with a tentative D call TRBD2 (5 bases). The CDR3 extends over 16 amino acids. Trimming pared 1 base from V and 0 bases from J, leaving 10 bases between. Germline V gene lookup returns CDR1 SGHTA and CDR2 FQGNSA. The CDR3 sequence: CASSLVSGSSYNEQFF. DNA of the CDR3: TGTGCCAGCAGCTTAGTGTCGGGAAGCTCCTACAATGAGCAGTTCTTC. The full variable domain, rest sourced from reference TRBV7-2 and TRBJ2-1, is GAGVSQSPSNKVTEKGKDVELRCDPISGHTALYWYRQSLGQGLEFLIYFQGNSAPDKSGLPSDRFSAERTGGSVSTLTIQRTQQEDSAVYLCASSLVSGSSYNEQFFGPGTRLTVL.

The chain is built from TRBV19 and TRBJ2-1; perhaps TRBD2 as D (6 bases). Per the germline V gene, CDR1 is LNHDA and CDR2 is SQIVND (reference sequence). This CDR3 is 11 amino acids long. Trimming shortened V by 6 bases and J by 14 bases, and 14 bases separated the two germline ends. DNA for the CDR3: TGTGCCAGTAGCGTCGGGGGATCGGAGTTCTTC. Residues: CASSVGGSEFF.

The chain carries TRBV2 and TRBJ2-5, with TRBD2 matching 10 bases. The CDR3 covers 17 residues. V dropped 1 base and J dropped 4; count of bases not matched to a gene: 9. Germline loops: CDR1 SNHLY, CDR2 FYNNEI. CDR3 in DNA: TGTGCCAGCAGTGAAGTTAGCGGGAGGACCGGGCGAGAGACCCAGTACTTC. This codes for CASSEVSGRTGRETQYF.

The V and J genes are TRBV7-2 and TRBJ2-7, with 11 bases matching TRBD2. Germline CDR1 reads SGHTA; CDR2 reads FQGNSA. This CDR3 comprises 14 residues. V was pared by 6 bases and J by 6 bases, with 7 bases of the junction left unmatched. CDR3 loop: CASRKLAGASEQYF. CDR3 in DNA: TGTGCCAGCAGGAAACTAGCGGGAGCTTCCGAGCAGTACTTC.

This chain joins TRBV7-2 and TRBJ1-4; D not certain. V gave up 0 bases and J gave up 5 bases, with 10 bases separating them. CDR3 length equals 15 residues. Per germline, CDR1 SGHTA and CDR2 FQGNSA. CDR3 DNA sequence: TGTGCCAGCAGCTTAGCGAAAATGGCCAATGAAAAACTGTTTTTT. It specifies CASSLAKMANEKLFF.

Only a few counts were recorded for this clone. This rearrangement joins TRBV4-3 to TRBJ2-1; 12 nucleotides match TRBD2. This CDR3 is built from 16 residues. CDR1 is LGHNA, CDR2 YSLEER, per germline. The V gene end was trimmed by 4 bases and the J gene end by 6 bases; junction bases not matched to a gene: 7. CDR3 loop: CASSRTSGMRGNEQFF. CDR3 sequence (DNA): TGCGCCAGCAGCCGGACTAGCGGGATGAGAGGCAATGAGCAGTTCTTC.

The V and J genes are TRBV19 and TRBJ1-6, with 11 bases identical to TRBD1. Trimming at V came to 6 bases and at J to 7 bases, leaving 2 bases not matched to a gene. The CDR3 has 14 amino acids. Germline assignment: CDR1 LNHDA and CDR2 SQIVND (reference sequence). The CDR3 spells CASRGQGENSPLHF. CDR3 nucleotides: TGTGCCAGTAGGGGACAGGGGGAAAATTCACCCCTCCACTTT.

This chain connects TRBV28 to TRBJ2-1, with a tentative D call TRBD2 (5 bases). This CDR3 is built from 14 residues. CDR1 is MDHEN and CDR2 is SYDVKM in the germline V gene. Trimming took off 10 bases at V and 5 bases at J, with 18 bases between the two ends. The CDR3 DNA sequence: TGTGCCACCAACCAGCACACTAGGGACAATGAGCAGTTCTTC. Residues: CATNQHTRDNEQFF.

The CDR3 protein is CASSISEDRGFTDTQYF. CDR3 DNA sequence: TGTGCCAGTAGTATTTCGGAGGACAGGGGGTTCACAGATACGCAGTATTTT. The V call is TRBV19, the J call TRBJ2-3, with TRBD1 matching over 10 bases. The V gene's germline CDR1 is LNHDA and CDR2 SQIVND (reference sequence). This CDR3 contains 17 residues. J was trimmed by 2 bases and V by 3 bases; bases with no gene match: 8.

The V and J genes are TRBV27 and TRBJ2-7, with 11 bases aligning to TRBD2. V lost 3 bases to trimming and J lost 3 bases; unmatched junction nucleotides: 4. Per the germline V gene, CDR1 is MNHEY and CDR2 is SMNVEV (reference sequence). The CDR3 runs to 15 residues. Here the CDR3 reads CASSFRTSGFYEQYF. The CDR3 bases are TGTGCCAGCAGTTTCCGGACTAGCGGGTTCTACGAGCAGTACTTC.

The V call is TRBV12-5, the J call TRBJ2-5; the D is unclear. The CDR3 length is 14 residues. Germline CDR1 and CDR2: LGHNT and FRNRAP. V was cut by 5 bases and J by 3 bases, with 13 bases left in between. Written as DNA, the CDR3 is TGTGCTAGTGGTCCATCGAGGCCCGAAGAGACCCAGTACTTC. Translation gives CASGPSRPEETQYF.

V is TRBV30 and J is TRBJ1-2; no definite D call. The ends were cut back, 1 base at V and 4 bases at J, with 10 bases in the middle. CDR3 length equals 13 residues. Germline CDR1 reads GTSNPN; CDR2 reads SVGIG (reference sequence). For the CDR3, the DNA is TGTGCCTGGAGTGCCGAAGGACTCTATGGCTACACCTTC. It encodes CAWSAEGLYGYTF.

This chain connects TRBV23-1 to TRBJ1-4; D unresolved. TRBV23-1 is known as an ORF, though its function is uncertain. The CDR3 runs to 15 residues. Trimming shortened V by 1 base and J by 4 bases, and 10 bases separated the two germline ends. The CDR3 bases are TGCGCCAGCAGTCAATTGGCCAGGAATAATGAAAAACTGTTTTTT. Its protein is CASSQLARNNEKLFF.

The J gene is TRBJ2-7, the V gene TRBV30, with 13 positions matching TRBD2. Per the germline V gene, CDR1 is GTSNPN and CDR2 is SVGIG (reference sequence). V gave up 4 bases and J gave up 3 bases; unmatched junction bases: 6. This CDR3 has 15 residues. The CDR3: CAWTPGTSGNYEQYF. Written as DNA, the CDR3 is TGTGCCTGGACCCCGGGGACTAGCGGGAACTACGAGCAGTACTTC.

The chain is built from TRBV30 and TRBJ2-3; 7 bases agree with TRBD2. V gave up 5 bases and J gave up 5 bases; unmatched junction bases: 10. CDR3 length equals 14 residues. Germline lookup yields CDR1 GTSNPN and CDR2 SVGIG (reference sequence). The CDR3 spells CAWQQTSAKDTQYF. The CDR3 DNA reads as TGTGCCTGGCAGCAAACTAGCGCGAAAGATACGCAGTATTTT. Combining the CDR3 with reference TRBV30 and TRBJ2-3 gives the whole variable domain SQTIHQWPATLVQPVGSPLSLECTVEGTSNPNLYWYRQAAGRGLQLLFYSVGIGQISSEVPQNLSASRPQDRQFILSSKKLLLSDSGFYLCAWQQTSAKDTQYFGPGTRLTVL.

The CDR3 DNA reads as TGTGCCAGCAGCTTAGAGGATTTAGGGCTAGCGGGGGTGTACAATGAGCAGTTCTTC. Its protein product is CASSLEDLGLAGVYNEQFF. This chain joins TRBV7-9 and TRBJ2-1; 10 bases align to TRBD2. The CDR3 has 19 amino acids. Germline lookup yields CDR1 SEHNR and CDR2 FQNEAQ (reference sequence). Trimming removed 1 base from V and 4 bases from J; junction bases left unmatched: 13.

This clone appeared a few times. The rearrangement links TRBV29-1 to TRBJ1-3; no definite D call. Trimming pared 4 bases from V and 2 bases from J, leaving 9 bases between. Per the germline V gene, CDR1 is SQVTM and CDR2 is ANQGSEA. This CDR3 has 13 amino acids. The CDR3 region has the DNA TGCAGCGTTGTCCCGGGAGCTGGAAACACCATATATTTT. Translation: CSVVPGAGNTIYF.

The gene calls are TRBV30 and TRBJ1-4; a possible D gene is TRBD1 (5 bases). This CDR3 is built from 14 residues. Trimming pared 6 bases from V and 4 bases from J, leaving 15 bases between. Germline V lookup: CDR1 GTSNPN, CDR2 SVGIG (reference sequence). The CDR3 nucleotides are TGTGCCTGCTCGGAGGGGTCCCTTAATGAAAAACTGTTTTTT. Encoded protein: CACSEGSLNEKLFF.

This chain connects TRBV6-1 to TRBJ1-2; a possible D gene is TRBD1 (5 bases). This CDR3 region has 15 residues. Germline V gene lookup returns CDR1 MNHNS and CDR2 SASEGT. V was shortened by 2 bases and J by 4 bases, with 14 bases between the two germline ends. In nucleotides, the CDR3 is TGTGCCAGCAGTGAAAGATCTGTCAGGGCCTATGGCTACACCTTC. Encoded protein: CASSERSVRAYGYTF.

For this clone: Other DNA sequences in this sample translate to the same CDR3. The gene calls are TRBV5-1 and TRBJ2-2; no clear D. Germline V gene lookup returns CDR1 SGHRS and CDR2 YFSETQ. The CDR3 runs 14 residues. Trimming took off 0 bases at V and 1 base at J, with 4 bases between the two ends. The CDR3 is CASSLDRNTGELFF. As DNA, the CDR3 is TGCGCCAGCAGCTTGGACAGGAACACCGGGGAGCTGTTTTTT.